Listed below are T cell receptor beta chains from one sample, sequenced in a study of CD8 T cells in Susac syndrome. TCRdb used MiXCR to reprocess the immunoSEQ multiplex PCR reads, holding one entry per CDR3 protein. The data contain some 120,000 distinct CDR3 sequences, more than 90% of them singletons. The sequencing sample was made of CD4+ T cells from PBMCs. Source of these receptors: a human donor in good health. The CDR3 runs from the conserved cysteine through the conserved F or W. A D gene is named only where the DNA matches it firmly. Only part of the rows carry a size: once, few, many, or a class if the clone is expanded.

j_gene,len,abundance,d_gene,v_gene,CDR3aa,CDR3nt
TRBJ2-7,11,NA,NA,TRBV20-1,CSALGLREQYF,TGCAGTGCTCTGGGACTTCGCGAGCAGTACTTC
TRBJ2-3,15,NA,TRBD2,TRBV19,CASKTSGRAEDTQYF,TGTGCCAGCAAAACTAGCGGGAGGGCCGAAGATACGCAGTATTTT
TRBJ2-7,15,NA,TRBD2,TRBV28,CASSLLGGGDGEQYF,TGTGCCAGCAGTTTGTTGGGGGGAGGGGATGGCGAGCAGTACTTC
TRBJ2-7,12,NA,NA,TRBV18,CASSPDQYEQYF,TGTGCCAGCTCACCCGATCAGTACGAGCAGTACTTC
TRBJ2-1,14,NA,TRBD2,TRBV20-1,CSAPGLAGLNEQFF,TGCAGTGCCCCGGGGCTAGCGGGACTCAATGAGCAGTTCTTC
TRBJ2-7,13,NA,NA,TRBV20-1,CSAADGSSYEQYF,TGCAGTGCTGCGGACGGTTCCTCCTACGAGCAGTACTTC
TRBJ2-7,12,NA,NA,TRBV15,CATGRTRAEQYF,TGTGCCACCGGGAGAACGAGGGCCGAGCAGTACTTC
TRBJ2-7,15,NA,NA,TRBV14,CASSQAKGRSAEQYF,TGTGCCAGCAGCCAGGCAAAGGGGAGATCAGCCGAGCAGTACTTC
TRBJ1-1,13,NA,NA,TRBV20-1,CSARRQEYTEAFF,TGCAGTGCTAGAAGACAGGAGTACACTGAAGCTTTCTTT
TRBJ2-7,14,NA,TRBD2,TRBV6-5,CASGPAGVQVFMHF,TGTGCCAGTGGTCCAGCGGGAGTTCAAGTTTTCATGCACTTC
TRBJ1-5,13,NA,NA,TRBV24-1,CATSERADQPQHF,TGTGCCACCAGTGAGAGGGCGGATCAGCCCCAGCATTTT
TRBJ2-7,11,NA,NA,TRBV29-1,CSVSASYEQYF,TGCAGCGTTTCAGCATCCTACGAGCAGTACTTC
TRBJ2-7,13,NA,NA,TRBV10-3,CAISESEGYEQYF,TGTGCCATCAGTGAGTCGGAGGGCTACGAGCAGTACTTC
TRBJ2-1,13,NA,NA,TRBV7-9,CASSLNAANEQFF,TGTGCCAGCAGCTTGAATGCTGCCAATGAGCAGTTCTTC
TRBJ2-7,11,NA,NA,TRBV6-5,CASSYRLEQYF,TGTGCCAGCAGTTACCGGCTCGAGCAGTACTTC
TRBJ1-5,14,NA,NA,TRBV2,CASRDLGFNQPQHF,TGTGCCAGCAGGGACTTAGGATTCAATCAGCCCCAGCATTTT
TRBJ2-7,15,NA,TRBD1,TRBV4-1,CASSQLPGGDYEQYF,TGCGCCAGCAGCCAGCTTCCAGGGGGCGACTACGAGCAGTACTTC
TRBJ2-5,13,NA,NA,TRBV5-1,CASSVGREETQYF,TGCGCCAGCAGCGTCGGCAGGGAAGAGACCCAGTACTTC
TRBJ2-7,14,NA,NA,TRBV7-2,CASSLGGYRTEQYF,TGTGCCAGCAGCTTAGGGGGCTACAGAACCGAGCAGTACTTC
TRBJ2-7,13,NA,NA,TRBV5-1,CASSFGQSYEQYF,TGCGCCAGCAGCTTCGGACAGAGCTACGAGCAGTACTTC
TRBJ2-3,13,once,TRBD2,TRBV5-1,CASSRGESGTQYF,TGCGCCAGCAGTCGGGGGGAGTCCGGTACGCAGTATTTT
TRBJ2-1,12,NA,NA,TRBV2,CAAPGSNNEQFF,TGTGCCGCCCCGGGGAGTAACAATGAGCAGTTCTTC
TRBJ1-5,14,NA,NA,TRBV6-5,CATGTRDSNQPQHF,TGTGCCACCGGGACCCGCGATAGCAATCAGCCCCAGCATTTT
TRBJ1-1,15,NA,NA,TRBV7-9,CASSLAAGQNTEAFF,TGTGCCAGCAGCTTAGCGGCAGGTCAGAACACTGAAGCTTTCTTT
TRBJ1-1,14,NA,NA,TRBV12-3/TRBV12-4,CASSSMTVDTEAFF,TGTGCCAGCAGTTCTATGACAGTCGACACTGAAGCTTTCTTT
TRBJ1-2,14,NA,NA,TRBV6-1,CASSEAHRDYGYTF,TGTGCCAGCAGTGAAGCTCACAGGGACTATGGCTACACCTTC
TRBJ2-3,12,NA,NA,TRBV3-1,CASRTAGDTQYF,TGTGCCAGCAGGACAGCCGGAGATACGCAGTATTTT
TRBJ2-2,16,NA,NA,TRBV20-1,CSAPTSLGVNTGELFF,TGCAGTGCGCCGACTAGTCTGGGGGTGAACACCGGGGAGCTGTTTTTT
TRBJ1-4,17,once,TRBD1,TRBV6-5,CASSYSWSRQGPEKLFF,TGTGCCAGCAGTTACTCTTGGTCCCGACAGGGTCCTGAAAAACTGTTTTTT
TRBJ1-5,14,NA,NA,TRBV5-1,CASSLGAENQPQHF,TGCGCCAGCAGCTTGGGGGCGGAGAATCAGCCCCAGCATTTT
TRBJ2-2,14,few,NA,TRBV12-3/TRBV12-4,CASSLGGNTGELFF,TGTGCCAGCAGTTTGGGCGGGAACACCGGGGAGCTGTTTTTT
TRBJ1-3,16,NA,NA,TRBV4-1,CASSQGLGESRNTIYF,TGCGCCAGCAGCCAAGGTTTGGGGGAGAGCAGAAACACCATATATTTT
TRBJ2-5,13,once,NA,TRBV3-1,CASSPSFAETQYF,TGTGCCAGCAGCCCCTCTTTCGCGGAGACCCAGTACTTC
TRBJ2-7,16,NA,NA,TRBV5-6,CASSLAARAGSYEQYF,TGTGCCAGCAGCTTGGCAGCAAGAGCCGGGAGCTACGAGCAGTACTTC
TRBJ2-3,15,NA,TRBD2,TRBV29-1,CSVTHQRGAPDTQYF,TGCAGCGTCACCCACCAGCGGGGGGCCCCAGATACGCAGTATTTT
TRBJ1-2,14,NA,TRBD1,TRBV6-2/TRBV6-3,CASSGQGMRDGYTF,TGTGCCAGCAGTGGACAGGGTATGCGGGATGGCTACACCTTC
TRBJ1-3,15,NA,NA,TRBV20-1,CSAAQGTGSGNTIYF,TGCAGTGCCGCTCAGGGGACGGGCTCTGGAAACACCATATATTTT
TRBJ2-7,16,once,TRBD1,TRBV5-8,CASSLVYPGQGGEQYF,TGTGCCAGCAGCTTGGTCTACCCGGGACAGGGGGGCGAGCAGTACTTC
TRBJ2-1,15,once,TRBD2,TRBV29-1,CSVGGGLAAINEQFF,TGCAGCGTTGGGGGGGGACTAGCGGCGATCAATGAGCAGTTCTTC
TRBJ2-5,12,NA,NA,TRBV30,CAWGGNGETQYF,TGTGCCTGGGGGGGGAACGGAGAGACCCAGTACTTC
TRBJ2-1,16,NA,TRBD2,TRBV3-1,CASSLGALAGRHEQFF,TGTGCCAGCAGCCTTGGGGCACTAGCGGGGCGGCATGAGCAGTTCTTC
TRBJ1-5,15,NA,NA,TRBV7-9,CASSLGGALHQPQHF,TGTGCCAGCAGCCTGGGGGGGGCCCTGCATCAGCCCCAGCATTTT
TRBJ2-6,14,NA,NA,TRBV6-1,CATKGISGANVLTF,TGTGCCACCAAGGGCATCTCTGGGGCCAACGTCCTGACTTTC
TRBJ2-3,15,NA,TRBD1,TRBV19,CASSIGKGAGDTQYF,TGTGCCAGTAGTATTGGTAAGGGGGCCGGTGATACGCAGTATTTT
TRBJ2-1,16,NA,TRBD1,TRBV28,CASSSLGDRGGDEQFF,TGTGCCAGCAGTTCCTTAGGGGACAGGGGTGGTGATGAGCAGTTCTTC
TRBJ2-3,15,once,TRBD2,TRBV20-1,CSARSTSGSTDTQYF,TGCAGTGCTCGATCGACTAGCGGTAGCACAGATACGCAGTATTTT
TRBJ2-7,15,NA,TRBD2,TRBV19,CASSIRAGVFYEQYF,TGTGCCAGTAGTATAAGAGCGGGAGTCTTCTACGAGCAGTACTTC
TRBJ2-2,18,NA,NA,TRBV9,CASSVESWGTLNTGELFF,TGTGCCAGCAGCGTAGAATCATGGGGGACCCTGAACACCGGGGAGCTGTTTTTT
TRBJ1-1,14,NA,TRBD1,TRBV28,CASRTGAVNTEAFF,TGTGCCAGCCGGACAGGGGCTGTGAACACTGAAGCTTTCTTT
TRBJ2-5,15,NA,NA,TRBV3-1,CASSQGVGGQETQYF,TGTGCCAGCAGCCAAGGAGTGGGCGGGCAAGAGACCCAGTACTTC
TRBJ2-7,14,NA,NA,TRBV5-4,CASSLEGRPGEQYF,TGTGCCAGCAGCTTGGAGGGCAGGCCTGGCGAGCAGTACTTC
TRBJ2-5,14,NA,TRBD1,TRBV2,CASRETGTGSTQYF,TGTGCCAGCAGAGAAACAGGGACAGGGTCGACCCAGTACTTC
TRBJ1-2,14,NA,NA,TRBV7-9,CASSLSSLLYGYTF,TGTGCCAGCAGCTTGAGCAGCCTTCTCTATGGCTACACCTTC
TRBJ2-3,16,NA,TRBD2,TRBV5-1,CASSPRGLAGVSTQYF,TGCGCCAGCAGTCCCCGAGGACTAGCGGGAGTTTCTACGCAGTATTTT
TRBJ2-1,13,once,NA,TRBV5-6,CASSLVQANEQFF,TGTGCCAGCAGCTTGGTTCAGGCAAATGAGCAGTTCTTC
TRBJ2-7,11,NA,NA,TRBV20-1,CSSSGSYEQYF,TGCAGTTCCAGCGGTTCCTACGAGCAGTACTTC
TRBJ2-2,15,NA,NA,TRBV5-1,CASSLPGFGTGELFF,TGCGCCAGCAGCTTGCCGGGGTTCGGCACCGGGGAGCTGTTTTTT
TRBJ2-1,14,once,NA,TRBV7-9,CASSLGGLRNEQFF,TGTGCCAGCAGCTTGGGGGGACTGAGGAATGAGCAGTTCTTC